The 28 T cell receptor beta chains given below trace back to one sample, sequenced in a study of cytomegalovirus exposure and HLA in healthy donors. It was with 60 Vbeta and 13 Jbeta primers that the PCR ran. Produced via immunoSEQ multiplex PCR; TCRdb's table is partial and in-frame only. This sample has about 150,000 clones; around 73% occur once, and the top ten carry approximately 1.5%. What was sequenced was PBMCs. The source of these receptors is a male donor in good health and CMV-seronegative.

The chain recombines TRBV10-3 with TRBJ2-1; 11 nucleotides align to TRBD2. The CDR3 consists of 15 residues. Trimming removed 9 bases from V and 4 bases from J; junction bases left unmatched: 8. In germline, CDR1 is ENHRY, CDR2 SYGVKD. The CDR3 nucleotides are TGTGCCATTGAAACCGGGACTAGCGGATACAATGAGCAGTTCTTC. Translation: CAIETGTSGYNEQFF.

The chain uses TRBV11-1 and TRBJ2-5; perhaps TRBD2 as D (6 bases). The ends were cut back, 0 bases at V and 2 bases at J, with 13 bases in the middle. The CDR3 contains 16 residues. Germline values: CDR1 SGHAT, CDR2 FQDESV (reference sequence). CDR3: CASSLAQQGGQETQYF. The DNA of the CDR3 is TGTGCCAGCAGCTTAGCCCAGCAGGGAGGACAAGAGACCCAGTACTTC.

There are a few counts of this clone. The genes are TRBV5-1 and TRBJ2-5; 10 positions match TRBD1. This CDR3 is 15 amino acids long. CDR1 and CDR2 (germline): SGHRS, YFSETQ. Trimming at V came to 3 bases and at J to 4 bases, leaving 6 bases not matched to a gene. CDR3 nucleotide sequence: TGCGCCAGCAGCTGGGGGGACAGGGGAGGAGAGACCCAGTACTTC. As protein: CASSWGDRGGETQYF.

The chain links TRBV5-1 to TRBJ2-7; possibly TRBD2 for D (6 bases). Trimming took 0 bases from V and 5 from J, leaving 21 bases between them. This CDR3 comprises 17 residues. Germline V gene sequence: CDR1 SGHRS, CDR2 YFSETQ. CDR3: CASSLGLGGVRYHEQYF. The DNA of the CDR3 is TGCGCCAGCAGCTTGGGGCTGGGCGGGGTGCGCTACCACGAGCAGTACTTC.

The genes are TRBV6-6 and TRBJ1-5; 9 nucleotides line up with TRBD1. With 6 bases clipped from V and 4 bases from J, the junction kept 7 bases outside the gene matches. The CDR3 spans 15 residues. The V gene's germline CDR1 is MNHNY and CDR2 SVGAGI (reference sequence). The CDR3 reads CASSLGTGLNQPQHF. The CDR3 bases are TGTGCCAGCAGCCTGGGGACAGGGTTAAATCAGCCCCAGCATTTT.

The chain links TRBV28 to TRBJ2-7, with 7 bases aligning to TRBD2. J was trimmed by 3 bases and V by 6 bases; bases with no gene match: 11. The germline V gene encodes CDR1 MDHEN and CDR2 SYDVKM. CDR3 length: 15 amino acids. CDR3 amino acids: CASSSSWGTNYEQYF. As DNA, the CDR3 is TGTGCCAGCAGCTCCTCCTGGGGGACTAACTACGAGCAGTACTTC.

The chain uses TRBV30 and TRBJ2-1, with D perhaps TRBD2 (5 bases). V lost 0 bases and J lost 5, with 14 bases in between. CDR3 length: 15 amino acids. CDR1 GTSNPN and CDR2 SVGIG come from the germline V gene (reference sequence). Here the CDR3 DNA reads TGTGCCTGGAGTGTAACGAGCGGAAGGAACAATGAGCAGTTCTTC. Amino acid sequence: CAWSVTSGRNNEQFF.

This clone was seen a handful of times. V usage is TRBV6-1 and J usage is TRBJ1-2; D might be TRBD1 (5 bases). Germline CDR1 MNHNS, CDR2 SASEGT. This CDR3 is built from 14 residues. The V and J ends lost 8 bases and 4 bases respectively, with 17 bases between them. CDR3 amino acids: CASSSGAGGYGYTF. CDR3 sequence (DNA): TGTGCCAGCTCCAGTGGGGCAGGTGGCTATGGCTACACCTTC.

Concerning this clone itself: One end of the junction fails to match germline, which may point to a read error. The rearrangement joins TRBV7-9 to TRBJ1-1; a weak D match, TRBD1 (6 bases). Germline V gives CDR1 SEHNR, CDR2 FQNEAQ (reference sequence). This CDR3 contains 11 residues. In nucleotides, the CDR3 is TGTTCCAGCAGTCGGACAGTCGAAGCTTTCTTT. Protein sequence: CSSSRTVEAFF. The variable domain in full, completed from reference TRBV7-9 and TRBJ1-1, reads DTGVSQNPRHKITKRGQNVTFRCDPISEHNRLYWYRQTLGQGPEFLTYFQNEAQLEKSRLLSDRFSAERPKGSFSTLEIQRTEQGDSAMYLCSSSRTVEAFFGQGTRLTVV.

The J gene is TRBJ2-5, the V gene TRBV9; 7 bases agree with TRBD1. The CDR3 extends over 15 amino acids. The germline CDR1 and CDR2 sequences are SGDLS and YYNGEE. V was clipped by 2 bases and J by 5 bases; unmatched bases: 9. CDR3 region: CASSVSTGWKETQYF. CDR3 nucleotide sequence: TGTGCCAGCAGCGTTTCGACAGGGTGGAAGGAGACCCAGTACTTC.

V and J are TRBV6-5 and TRBJ1-2; D may be TRBD1 (6 bases). This CDR3 has 13 amino acids. V was clipped by 4 bases and J by 8 bases, with 14 bases between them. Germline values: CDR1 MNHEY, CDR2 SVGAGI. CDR3: CASSLRGAEGYTF. The CDR3 DNA reads TGTGCCAGCAGTTTACGGGGGGCGGAGGGCTACACCTTC.

On this clone: Other DNA variants within this sample encode the same CDR3. V usage is TRBV28 and J usage is TRBJ1-2; D is unclear. Trimming removed 3 bases at V and 5 bases at J, with 7 bases between. CDR1 MDHEN and CDR2 SYDVKM come from the germline V gene. The CDR3 spans 12 residues. CDR3 DNA: TGTGCCAGCAGTTTTAGAAGTTATGGCTACACCTTC. It yields the protein CASSFRSYGYTF.

CDR3 amino acids: CASRDRGRYEQYF. As DNA, the CDR3 is TGTGCCAGCAGGGACAGGGGGCGATACGAGCAGTACTTC. This chain connects TRBV6-5 to TRBJ2-7; TRBD1 aligns across 11 bases. This CDR3 has 13 residues. CDR1 MNHEY and CDR2 SVGAGI come from the germline V gene. The J segment lost 4 bases and the V segment lost 6 bases, leaving 2 bases of the junction unmatched.

The gene calls are TRBV6-7 and TRBJ2-7, with TRBD1 matching 9 bases. TRBV6-7 is labeled an ORF, and its function is uncertain. The CDR3 has 12 amino acids. The junction had 6 bases not matched to a gene; V was cut back by 9 bases and J by 6 bases. Here the CDR3 DNA reads TGTGCCAGTCCCCCACAGGGGGCCGAGCAGTACTTC. This sequence encodes CASPPQGAEQYF.

The chain employs TRBV6-5 and TRBJ2-5, with unresolved D. The V end was cut by 5 bases, the J end by 2 bases, with 3 bases between. Germline CDR1 is MNHEY and CDR2 is SVGAGI. The CDR3 contains 11 residues. The CDR3 loop is CASSQQETQYF. DNA for the CDR3: TGTGCCAGCAGTCAACAAGAGACCCAGTACTTC.

For this clone: The junction does not match germline at one end; this may be a read error. This sample also contains other DNA sequences that code for the same CDR3. The chain carries TRBV19 and TRBJ1-1; D is uncertain. The germline V gene encodes CDR1 LNHDA and CDR2 SQIVND (reference sequence). The CDR3 loop spans 13 amino acids. The CDR3 region has the DNA TGTGCCAGTAGTATCCCCGGTCCCACTGAAGCTTTCTTC. Translated, it gives CASSIPGPTEAFF.

For this clone: One end of the junction is discordant with germline, which a read error may explain. In the same sample, other DNA sequences code for this CDR3. This chain connects TRBV28 to TRBJ1-2, with 7 bases lining up with TRBD1. Germline CDR1 reads MDHEN; CDR2 reads SYDVKM. This CDR3 is 14 amino acids long. Here the CDR3 reads CASSLRDSLYGYTF. Here the CDR3 DNA reads TGTGCCAGCAGTTTAAGGGACAGCCTCTATGGCTACACTTTC.

The gene calls are TRBV12-5 and TRBJ2-1, with D perhaps TRBD2 (6 bases). This CDR3 contains 15 residues. CDR1 LGHNT and CDR2 FRNRAP come from the germline V gene. With 1 base removed from V and 0 bases from J, the gap between germline ends came to 7 bases. In DNA, the CDR3 is TGTGCTAGTGGTTTGGACGGGGGCTCCTACAATGAGCAGTTCTTC. Translation: CASGLDGGSYNEQFF.

This chain uses TRBV2 with TRBJ1-1; TRBD1 aligns across 7 bases. The CDR3 is 14 amino acids. CDR1 is SNHLY, CDR2 FYNNEI, per germline. Unmatched junction bases numbered 7, after V lost 6 bases and J lost 3 bases. For the CDR3, the DNA is TGTGCCAGCAGCGGCTCAGGGGGTTACACTGAAGCTTTCTTT. Translation: CASSGSGGYTEAFF.

The chain carries TRBV25-1 and TRBJ1-1; no clear D gene. Germline values: CDR1 MGHDK, CDR2 SYGVNS. Trimming took 7 bases from V and 10 from J, leaving 13 bases between them. The CDR3 has 11 residues. DNA for the CDR3: TGTGCCAGCACCCTCTCTCGGAGAGCTTTCTTT. Translation: CASTLSRRAFF. Full variable domain (rest looked up from reference TRBV25-1 and TRBJ1-1): EADIYQTPRYLVIGTGKKITLECSQTMGHDKMYWYQQDPGMELHLIHYSYGVNSTEKGDLSSESTVSRIRTEHFPLTLESARPSHTSQYLCASTLSRRAFFGQGTRLTVV.

The J gene is TRBJ1-1, the V gene TRBV19; TRBD1 is a possible D gene (5 bases). The CDR3 totals 16 residues. Trimming cost V 3 bases and J 2 bases, with 16 bases left between them. CDR1 and CDR2 from the germline V gene are LNHDA and SQIVND (reference sequence). CDR3 loop: CASSISAGWGNTEAFF. The CDR3 DNA follows: TGTGCCAGTAGTATTTCCGCAGGGTGGGGAAACACTGAAGCTTTCTTT.

The chain links TRBV6-1 to TRBJ2-2, with 11 bases that match TRBD2. Unmatched junction bases numbered 7, after V lost 8 bases and J lost 5 bases. This CDR3 has 15 amino acids. Per germline, CDR1 MNHNS and CDR2 SASEGT. CDR3 sequence reads: CASYSGGAGTGELFF. The CDR3 DNA follows: TGTGCCAGCTATAGCGGGGGGGCGGGGACCGGGGAGCTGTTTTTT.

V is TRBV19 and J is TRBJ2-5, with TRBD1 as a possible D gene (5 bases). This CDR3 contains 13 residues. V lost 3 bases and J 6 bases, leaving 11 bases between the germline ends. Germline CDR1 and CDR2: LNHDA and SQIVND (reference sequence). In DNA, the CDR3 is TGTGCCAGTAGTATCGGAGACAGACAGACCCAGTACTTC. Translated: CASSIGDRQTQYF.

The chain has TRBV30 and TRBJ1-5, with TRBD1 matching over 11 bases. Per germline, CDR1 GTSNPN and CDR2 SVGIG (reference sequence). This CDR3 contains 14 residues. J was trimmed by 7 bases and V by 2 bases; bases with no gene match: 4. CDR3 DNA: TGTGCCTGGAGTCGGACAGGGGGCGAGCAGCCCCAGCATTTT. Its protein product is CAWSRTGGEQPQHF.

This clone was detected only a few times. V is TRBV5-1 and J is TRBJ2-3; 7 bases align to TRBD1. V lost 0 bases to trimming and J lost 6 bases; unmatched junction nucleotides: 13. Germline V gene sequence: CDR1 SGHRS, CDR2 YFSETQ. CDR3 length: 17 residues. The CDR3 sequence: CASSLGVVGGIPDTQYF. CDR3 nucleotides: TGCGCCAGCAGCTTGGGCGTCGTAGGGGGCATCCCGGATACGCAGTATTTT.

The V call is TRBV4-3, the J call TRBJ1-2; no clear D gene. V dropped 0 bases and J dropped 3 bases, with 5 bases sitting between them. The CDR3 loop spans 13 amino acids. Germline CDR1 reads LGHNA; CDR2 reads YSLEER. The CDR3 here is CASSQEQHYGYTF. The CDR3, as DNA: TGCGCCAGCAGCCAAGAACAGCACTATGGCTACACCTTC.

This clone has just one count. The V call is TRBV28, the J call TRBJ2-7; 7 nucleotides line up with TRBD1. Germline V gene data show CDR1 as MDHEN and CDR2 as SYDVKM. The CDR3 has 14 amino acids. J lost 3 bases, V lost 7 bases, and 9 bases had no gene match. The CDR3 DNA follows: TGTGCCAGCACCGACAGGGTCTCCCTCTACGAGCAGTACTTC. Protein: CASTDRVSLYEQYF.

The CDR3 protein is CASSLSGVNTEAFF. Here the CDR3 DNA reads TGTGCCAGCAGTTTATCAGGGGTGAACACTGAAGCTTTCTTT. This chain links TRBV28 with TRBJ1-1; a weak D match, TRBD1 (6 bases). Trimming removed 1 base at V and 0 bases at J, with 6 bases between. This CDR3 spans 14 amino acids. Germline values: CDR1 MDHEN, CDR2 SYDVKM.